This TCR beta chain was recovered during a study of blood T cell repertoires in COVID-19. Across the whole study: Spain, Italy and the United States supplied samples that represented acute and convalescent COVID-19.

The V end lost 0 bases, the J end lost 11 bases, and 16 bases lay between the germline ends. Per germline, CDR1 SNHLY and CDR2 FYNNEI. The CDR3 has 15 amino acids. Libraries were prepared by immunoSEQ multiplex PCR; TCRdb keeps only in-frame clonotypes and omits some of them. Among some 200,000 clones, roughly 84% were seen once, and the ten largest hold around 18%. The V gene is TRBV2, the J gene TRBJ1-4; a possible D gene is TRBD1 (5 bases). This receptor was obtained from a woman older than 75 with active or convalescent COVID-19. The sequencing sample was made of peripheral blood. Here the CDR3 reads CASSEAGGLLLKLFF. CDR3 DNA: TGTGCCAGCAGTGAAGCGGGGGGACTTCTCCTTAAACTGTTTTTT.